The 14 T cell receptor beta chains below come from one sample, sequenced in a study of blood T cell repertoires in COVID-19. Clones were read by immunoSEQ multiplex PCR, and TCRdb kept only the in-frame ones, dropping some. The sample lists around 120,000 clones; roughly 90% were seen once. The sample was peripheral blood. Every receptor here comes from a man between 70 and 80 years old who had recovered from COVID-19.

This clone was seen a handful of times. CDR3 bases: TGTGCCAGCTCACCAATGAGTAACACTGAAGCTTTCTTT. It is translated as CASSPMSNTEAFF. The rearrangement links TRBV18 to TRBJ1-1; D not resolved. Germline V gene lookup returns CDR1 KGHSH and CDR2 LQKENI. The CDR3 loop spans 13 amino acids. Trimming pared 2 bases from V and 2 bases from J, leaving 6 bases between.

The chain is built from TRBV29-1 and TRBJ1-1; D possibly corresponds to TRBD1 (5 bases). The CDR3 consists of 13 residues. Trimming pared 7 bases from V and 2 bases from J, leaving 14 bases between. Germline-derived CDR1 and CDR2 are SQVTM and ANQGSEA. The CDR3 here is CSGTTGTNTEAFF. CDR3 bases: TGCAGCGGGACTACTGGGACCAACACTGAAGCTTTCTTT.

The J gene is TRBJ1-5, the V gene TRBV6-5, with 9 nucleotides matching TRBD1. The CDR3 totals 14 residues. Unmatched junction bases numbered 9, after V lost 8 bases and J lost 7 bases. CDR1 is MNHEY and CDR2 is SVGAGI in the germline V gene. CDR3 amino acids: CASFGQGTRQPQHF. CDR3 DNA: TGTGCCAGCTTCGGACAGGGGACAAGACAGCCCCAGCATTTT.

V gene TRBV5-1 combines with J gene TRBJ1-3, with 8 bases lining up with TRBD1. Trimming removed 4 bases from V and 2 bases from J; junction bases left unmatched: 8. This CDR3 has 16 residues. Germline V lookup: CDR1 SGHRS, CDR2 YFSETQ. Here the CDR3 reads CASSTTGDLAGNTIYF. In DNA, the CDR3 is TGCGCCAGCAGCACGACAGGGGACCTAGCTGGAAACACCATATATTTT.

V usage is TRBV29-1 and J usage is TRBJ2-3; possible D gene TRBD2, 5 bases. V dropped 0 bases and J dropped 4 bases, with 14 bases sitting between them. Germline loops: CDR1 SQVTM, CDR2 ANQGSEA. CDR3 size: 15 residues. This chain's CDR3 is CSVEDPGRAADTQYF. For the CDR3, the DNA is TGCAGCGTTGAAGATCCGGGAAGGGCGGCAGATACGCAGTATTTT.

The CDR3 region has the DNA TGTGCCAGCTCTTCCAGGAACTATGGCTACACCTTC. Amino acid sequence: CASSSRNYGYTF. The chain uses TRBV28 and TRBJ1-2, with unresolved D. From germline, CDR1 is MDHEN and CDR2 SYDVKM. This CDR3 spans 12 amino acids. The ends were cut back, 8 bases at V and 2 bases at J, with 9 bases in the middle.

The chain uses TRBV30 and TRBJ1-5; possible D gene TRBD1, 5 bases. This CDR3 has 14 amino acids. V lost 4 bases to trimming and J lost 6 bases, with 16 bases between them. Germline V gene sequence: CDR1 GTSNPN, CDR2 SVGIG (reference sequence). The DNA of the CDR3 is TGTGCCTGGAACCAACCGGGGGGAGGTCAGCCCCAGCATTTT. As protein: CAWNQPGGGQPQHF.

This chain links TRBV5-5 with TRBJ2-2; 7 bases agree with TRBD2. Looked up from germline, CDR1 is SGHKS and CDR2 is YYEKEE (reference sequence). J gave up 6 bases and V 0 bases, and 8 bases lay outside the gene matches. The CDR3 is made up of 16 amino acids. The CDR3 sequence: CASSLDGLAGAGELFF. CDR3 DNA sequence: TGTGCCAGCAGCTTGGATGGACTTGCGGGAGCCGGGGAGCTGTTTTTT.

The genes are TRBV7-9 and TRBJ2-7, with 10 bases matching TRBD2. Trimming cost V 8 bases and J 2 bases; bases outside gene matches: 21. This CDR3 contains 19 residues. Germline CDR1 is SEHNR and CDR2 is FQNEAQ (reference sequence). The CDR3 loop is CASALPGRTSGRGTYEQYF. The CDR3 coding sequence is TGTGCCAGCGCCCTTCCTGGTAGGACTAGCGGAAGAGGGACCTACGAGCAGTACTTC. Full variable domain (remainder filled in from reference TRBV7-9 and TRBJ2-7): DTGVSQNPRHKITKRGQNVTFRCDPISEHNRLYWYRQTLGQGPEFLTYFQNEAQLEKSRLLSDRFSAERPKGSFSTLEIQRTEQGDSAMYLCASALPGRTSGRGTYEQYFGPGTRLTVT.

V is TRBV7-8 and J is TRBJ1-4; 8 bases fit TRBD1. The CDR3 is 15 amino acids. In germline, CDR1 is SGHVS, CDR2 FQNEAQ. Unmatched junction bases numbered 8, after V lost 5 bases and J lost 6 bases. DNA of the CDR3: TGTGCCAGCAGCGTCGCCGGGACAGGCGATGAAAAACTGTTTTTT. Protein: CASSVAGTGDEKLFF.

J is TRBJ1-6 and V is TRBV5-1; tentatively, D is TRBD1 (5 bases). The CDR3 covers 15 residues. Trimming took 4 bases from V and 7 from J, leaving 15 bases between them. The germline gives CDR1 SGHRS, CDR2 YFSETQ. This chain's CDR3 is CASSPLGWGNSPLHF. In nucleotides, the CDR3 is TGCGCCAGCAGCCCCCTCGGATGGGGCAATTCACCCCTCCACTTT. The full variable domain, in which reference TRBV5-1 and TRBJ1-6 provide the parts outside the CDR3, is KAGVTQTPRYLIKTRGQQVTLSCSPISGHRSVSWYQQTPGQGLQFLFEYFSETQRNKGNFPGRFSGRQFSNSRSEMNVSTLELGDSALYLCASSPLGWGNSPLHFGNGTRLTVT.

This clone was detected a few times. The V and J genes are TRBV6-1 and TRBJ2-7; TRBD1 is a possible D gene (5 bases). CDR1 and CDR2 (germline): MNHNS, SASEGT. The CDR3 is 15 amino acids. The V end lost 1 base, the J end lost 3 bases, and 13 bases lay between the germline ends. As DNA, the CDR3 is TGTGCCAGCAGTGAAGTAAACAGGAATATCTACGAGCAGTACTTC. Translating gives CASSEVNRNIYEQYF.

Remarks on this clone: This sample includes further DNA sequences coding for the same CDR3. The chain is built from TRBV18 and TRBJ2-7; 7 bases are shared with TRBD2. Trimming cost V 2 bases and J 3 bases; bases outside gene matches: 1. The CDR3 extends over 13 amino acids. CDR1 and CDR2 (germline): KGHSH, LQKENI. The CDR3 DNA sequence: TGTGCCAGCTCACCAGGGAGGGACTACGAGCAGTACTTC. Amino acid sequence: CASSPGRDYEQYF.

The rearrangement uses TRBV27 and TRBJ1-2; 10 nucleotides align to TRBD1. The CDR3 contains 16 residues. CDR1 MNHEY and CDR2 SMNVEV come from the germline V gene (reference sequence). The V segment lost 3 bases and the J segment 4 bases; nucleotides outside the gene matches: 8. The CDR3 DNA follows: TGTGCCAGCAGTTTGTTGACAGGGGGCGTGGGCTATGGCTACACCTTC. It codes for CASSLLTGGVGYGYTF.